One and the same sample provided the 12 T cell receptor beta chains below, sequenced in a study of cytomegalovirus exposure and HLA in healthy donors. The PCR used 60 Vbeta and 13 Jbeta primers. Sequencing was performed with immunoSEQ multiplex PCR; in TCRdb, only in-frame clones are kept and a portion is missing. The sample includes 250,000 or so clones, around 80% of them seen just once. What was sequenced was PBMCs. The receptors come from a woman between 55 and 75 years old in good health and CMV-seropositive.

This chain links TRBV5-6 with TRBJ2-1, with D possibly matching TRBD2 (6 bases). This CDR3 contains 14 residues. V gave up 4 bases and J gave up 4 bases, with 12 bases separating them. In germline, CDR1 is SGHDT, CDR2 YYEEEE. In nucleotides, the CDR3 is TGTGCCAGCAGCCCGGGGGTGGGGTACAATGAGCAGTTCTTC. As protein: CASSPGVGYNEQFF.

The V call is TRBV7-2, the J call TRBJ1-5; 7 nucleotides match TRBD1. This CDR3 comprises 14 residues. CDR1 and CDR2 from the germline V gene are SGHTA and FQGNSA. V was clipped by 4 bases and J by 0 bases; unmatched bases: 0. The CDR3 region has the DNA TGTGCCAGCAGCTACAGGGGTAGCAATCAGCCCCAGCATTTT. This gives the protein CASSYRGSNQPQHF.

The rearrangement uses TRBV5-4 and TRBJ2-1; the match to TRBD2 covers 13 bases. J was trimmed by 6 bases and V by 4 bases; bases with no gene match: 4. The CDR3 consists of 15 residues. Germline V CDR1 and CDR2: SGHNT, YYREEE (reference sequence). The CDR3 protein is CASSQGLAGSNEQFF. In DNA form, the CDR3 reads TGTGCCAGCAGCCAGGGACTAGCGGGAAGCAATGAGCAGTTCTTC.

The chain couples TRBV10-3 to TRBJ1-3; a weak D match, TRBD1 (6 bases). V lost 4 bases and J 2 bases, leaving 12 bases between the germline ends. The CDR3 is 15 amino acids. Germline values: CDR1 ENHRY, CDR2 SYGVKD. DNA for the CDR3: TGTGCCATCAGTGGCACAGGGAGCCCTGGAAACACCATATATTTT. Encoded protein: CAISGTGSPGNTIYF.

This chain uses TRBV28 with TRBJ1-5, with D unclear. Germline CDR1 and CDR2: MDHEN and SYDVKM. The CDR3 runs to 12 residues. Trimming pared 7 bases from V and 6 bases from J, leaving 10 bases between. The chain's CDR3 is CASTRRGQPQHF. CDR3 bases: TGTGCCAGCACTCGACGGGGTCAGCCCCAGCATTTT.

This clone was counted a single time. The chain has TRBV27 and TRBJ1-4; D not certain. The ends were cut back, 3 bases at V and 5 bases at J, with 10 bases in the middle. Germline CDR1 and CDR2: MNHEY and SMNVEV (reference sequence). The CDR3 has 14 residues. The CDR3 DNA follows: TGTGCCAGCAGTTTGGCAGGAGGAAATGAAAAACTGTTTTTT. As protein: CASSLAGGNEKLFF. The full variable domain, completed using reference TRBV27 and TRBJ1-4, is EAQVTQNPRYLITVTGKKLTVTCSQNMNHEYMSWYRQDPGLGLRQIYYSMNVEVTDKGDVPEGYKVSRKEKRNFPLILESPSPNQTSLYFCASSLAGGNEKLFFGSGTQLSVL.

The chain combines TRBV10-2 with TRBJ2-1, with 10 bases matching TRBD2. Germline-derived CDR1 and CDR2 are WSHSY and SAAADI. There are 14 residues in the CDR3. The V and J ends lost 3 bases and 6 bases, in that order; junction bases with no gene match: 2. CDR3 nucleotides: TGCGCCAGCAGTGAATTAGCGGGGGGCAATGAGCAGTTCTTC. It yields the protein CASSELAGGNEQFF.

Of note for this clone: This CDR3 is also generated by other DNA sequences in the sample. The rearrangement uses TRBV5-1 and TRBJ2-1; 8 bases match TRBD1. CDR3 length: 14 amino acids. The germline V gene has CDR1 SGHRS and CDR2 YFSETQ. Trimming removed 3 bases from V and 4 bases from J; junction bases left unmatched: 3. The CDR3 region has the DNA TGCGCCAGCAGCTGGGGACAGGAATACAATGAGCAGTTCTTC. This sequence encodes CASSWGQEYNEQFF.

The genes are TRBV30 and TRBJ2-7; TRBD2 might be the D (6 bases). V was trimmed by 2 bases and J by 3 bases, leaving 14 bases between them. Per the germline V gene, CDR1 is GTSNPN and CDR2 is SVGIG (reference sequence). The CDR3 has 14 amino acids. The DNA of the CDR3 is TGTGCCTGGAGTCTCGCGGGGCTCCACTACGAGCAGTACTTC. This sequence encodes CAWSLAGLHYEQYF.

CDR3 loop: CASLPGTDTQYF. The DNA for the CDR3 is TGTGCCAGCCTACCAGGGACAGATACGCAGTATTTT. The rearrangement links TRBV6-4 to TRBJ2-3; tentatively, D is TRBD1 (5 bases). Germline V CDR1 and CDR2: MRHNA, SNTAGT. The germline V and J ends were trimmed by 8 bases and 3 bases, with 9 bases remaining between them. The CDR3 is 12 amino acids.

This clone has just a few counts. The chain couples TRBV7-8 to TRBJ1-3, with 7 positions matching TRBD1. V lost 2 bases and J lost 2; bases outside the gene matches: 6. Looked up from germline, CDR1 is SGHVS and CDR2 is FQNEAQ. CDR3 length: 16 amino acids. In DNA, the CDR3 is TGTGCCAGCAGCTTAACAGGGGCAGCGACTGGAAACACCATATATTTT. Amino acid sequence: CASSLTGAATGNTIYF.

This clone has only one observation. The V gene is TRBV5-1, the J gene TRBJ2-7; D is uncertain. Germline CDR1 and CDR2: SGHRS and YFSETQ. V was trimmed by 2 bases and J by 3 bases, leaving 9 bases between them. This CDR3 region has 13 residues. CDR3 sequence (DNA): TGCGCCAGCAGCTTCGGTCAGGTCTACGAGCAGTACTTC. It codes for CASSFGQVYEQYF.